The 27 T cell receptor beta chains below all came from one sample that was sequenced in a study of cytomegalovirus exposure and HLA in healthy donors. Vbeta (60) and Jbeta (13) primers were used in the PCR. Only in-frame clones appear in the TCRdb table, and some are missing; sequencing was by immunoSEQ multiplex PCR. The sample records about 130,000 clones, just under 80% being singletons. Sequenced input: PBMCs. The receptors originated from a woman in her 40s in good health and CMV-seronegative.

The rearrangement joins TRBV7-6 to TRBJ2-1; TRBD2 matches at 9 bases. Germline CDR1 and CDR2: SGHVS and FNYEAQ. CDR3 length: 17 residues. V was pared by 1 base and J by 0 bases, with 4 bases of the junction left unmatched. CDR3 protein: CASSLEERGVSYNEQFF. The CDR3 DNA reads as TGTGCCAGCAGCTTAGAGGAGCGGGGGGTCTCCTACAATGAGCAGTTCTTC.

Only a few counts were recorded for this clone. The chain links TRBV10-3 to TRBJ1-1; possible D gene TRBD1, 5 bases. Germline V gene sequence: CDR1 ENHRY, CDR2 SYGVKD. V was pared by 4 bases and J by 5 bases, with 11 bases between. This CDR3 spans 13 amino acids. CDR3 DNA sequence: TGTGCCATCAGTGTTGCGGGGGAAACTGAAGCTTTCTTT. This translates into CAISVAGETEAFF.

The rearrangement joins TRBV27 to TRBJ2-1; D is unclear. Per germline, CDR1 MNHEY and CDR2 SMNVEV (reference sequence). Trimming left V 7 bases short and J 0 bases short, with 13 bases between. The CDR3 runs to 15 residues. CDR3 loop: CASTRQQSSYNEQFF. The CDR3 DNA follows: TGTGCCAGCACTCGACAACAGAGCTCCTACAATGAGCAGTTCTTC.

The chain combines TRBV15 with TRBJ2-3, with 7 nucleotides matching TRBD2. Germline CDR1 reads LNHNV; CDR2 reads YYDKDF (reference sequence). Trimming cost V 1 base and J 0 bases; bases outside gene matches: 4. This CDR3 comprises 16 residues. DNA for the CDR3: TGTGCCACCAGCAGAGGGCCGGGACTAAGCACAGATACGCAGTATTTT. Encoded protein: CATSRGPGLSTDTQYF.

The chain couples TRBV7-9 to TRBJ2-2, with D possibly TRBD2 on 6 matching bases. The CDR3 is 16 amino acids. Germline CDR1 and CDR2: SEHNR and FQNEAQ (reference sequence). V lost 5 bases and J lost 1, with 14 bases in between. The CDR3 reads CASSPGGVGNTGELFF. The CDR3, as DNA: TGTGCCAGCAGCCCCGGAGGGGTCGGGAACACCGGGGAGCTGTTTTTT.

This chain joins TRBV7-8 and TRBJ1-2; no firm D call. The CDR3 length is 15 residues. V lost 1 base and J lost 4, with 13 bases in between. Per germline, CDR1 SGHVS and CDR2 FQNEAQ. DNA of the CDR3: TGTGCCAGCAGCTTAGGAGGCAGCCAGAGCTATGGCTACACCTTC. This encodes CASSLGGSQSYGYTF.

This clone has more than one count but fewer than ten. The chain combines TRBV7-2 with TRBJ2-7; D might be TRBD1 (5 bases). This CDR3 has 14 amino acids. CDR1 and CDR2 from the germline V gene are SGHTA and FQGNSA. V dropped 0 bases and J dropped 5 bases, with 11 bases sitting between them. CDR3: CASSLAAGYNEQYF. CDR3 DNA: TGTGCCAGCAGCTTAGCGGCAGGGTACAACGAGCAGTACTTC.

V usage is TRBV7-2 and J usage is TRBJ1-2, with D unresolved. Germline CDR1 and CDR2: SGHTA and FQGNSA. Trimming took 5 bases from V and 0 from J, leaving 7 bases between them. This CDR3 contains 13 residues. CDR3 loop: CASSPQPNYGYTF. The CDR3 DNA reads TGTGCCAGCAGCCCACAGCCTAACTATGGCTACACCTTC.

The J gene is TRBJ1-4, the V gene TRBV5-5; 8 bases are shared with TRBD1. Germline V lookup: CDR1 SGHKS, CDR2 YYEKEE (reference sequence). This CDR3 contains 15 residues. V was clipped by 1 base and J by 6 bases; unmatched bases: 5. The CDR3 here is CASSLLTGADEKLFF. In DNA, the CDR3 is TGTGCCAGCAGCTTGCTGACAGGGGCAGATGAAAAACTGTTTTTT.

V is TRBV29-1 and J is TRBJ1-1, with D possibly TRBD1 on 5 matching bases. The germline V gene encodes CDR1 SQVTM and CDR2 ANQGSEA. V lost 7 bases and J lost 1, with 7 bases in between. The CDR3 runs to 11 residues. The CDR3 DNA sequence: TGCAGCGGCGGGGGGAACACTGAAGCTTTCTTT. As protein: CSGGGNTEAFF.

The chain uses TRBV7-6 and TRBJ1-4; D call uncertain. Germline values: CDR1 SGHVS, CDR2 FNYEAQ. This CDR3 comprises 18 residues. V was pared by 8 bases and J by 0 bases, with 22 bases between. The CDR3 is CASSSFQVNRATNEKLFF. The CDR3 DNA follows: TGTGCCAGCTCTTCTTTCCAGGTGAACAGAGCAACTAATGAAAAACTGTTTTTT.

This clone appeared a single time. This chain connects TRBV19 to TRBJ2-1; 8 bases match TRBD1. J gave up 6 bases and V 7 bases, and 14 bases lay outside the gene matches. Germline V gene lookup returns CDR1 LNHDA and CDR2 SQIVND (reference sequence). The CDR3 is made up of 16 amino acids. The CDR3 DNA is TGTGCCAGTAAATCGTCGGACAGGGCTTTTTCCAATGAGCAGTTCTTC. It encodes CASKSSDRAFSNEQFF.

V usage is TRBV28 and J usage is TRBJ1-1; D gene uncertain. The CDR3 consists of 11 residues. Germline CDR1 MDHEN, CDR2 SYDVKM. V lost 6 bases and J lost 13, with 15 bases in between. Here the CDR3 DNA reads TGTGCCAGCAGCTCCGACTTAGACGGTTTCTTT. Its translation is CASSSDLDGFF.

The chain is built from TRBV5-6 and TRBJ2-7; 14 bases agree with TRBD2. The CDR3 consists of 16 residues. CDR1 and CDR2 from the germline V gene are SGHDT and YYEEEE. J gave up 7 bases and V 4 bases, and 10 bases lay outside the gene matches. The CDR3 bases are TGTGCCAGCAGCCGAACCGGGACTAGCGGGGGTAGGGAGCAGTACTTC. It is translated as CASSRTGTSGGREQYF. The entire variable domain, with the rest obtained from reference TRBV5-6 and TRBJ2-7, is as follows: DAGVTQSPTHLIKTRGQQVTLRCSPKSGHDTVSWYQQALGQGPQFIFQYYEEEERQRGNFPDRFSGHQFPNYSSELNVNALLLGDSALYLCASSRTGTSGGREQYFGPGTRLTVT.

The chain carries TRBV6-1 and TRBJ2-7; D is ambiguous. Germline V CDR1 and CDR2: MNHNS, SASEGT. This CDR3 region has 12 residues. The ends were cut back, 7 bases at V and 0 bases at J, with 7 bases in the middle. The CDR3 nucleotides are TGTGCCAGCAAGAAGAGCTCCTACGAGCAGTACTTC. It is translated as CASKKSSYEQYF.

Worth noting for this clone: One end of the junction does not line up with germline, which may come from a read error. This chain connects TRBV2 to TRBJ2-6; D is perhaps TRBD1 (6 bases). The germline gives CDR1 SNHLY, CDR2 FYNNEI. The CDR3 is 17 residues long. The CDR3 DNA reads as TGTGCCAGCCTCAGATCGGGACACCACTCTGGGGCCAACGGCCTGACTTTC. Encoded protein: CASLRSGHHSGANGLTF. The full variable domain, in which reference TRBV2 and TRBJ2-6 provide the parts outside the CDR3, is EPEVTQTPSHQVTQMGQEVILRCVPISNHLYFYWYRQILGQKVEFLVSFYNNEISEKSEIFDDQFSVERPDGSNFTLKIRSTKLEDSAMYFCASLRSGHHSGANGLTFGAGSRLTVL.

The chain uses TRBV27 and TRBJ1-1; TRBD1 matches 7 bases. V shed 5 bases and J 5 bases; nucleotides not matched to a gene: 8. There are 14 residues in the CDR3. Germline V gene lookup returns CDR1 MNHEY and CDR2 SMNVEV (reference sequence). The chain's CDR3 is CASSLRGPYTEAFF. The CDR3 coding sequence is TGTGCCAGCAGTCTAAGGGGGCCGTATACTGAAGCTTTCTTT.

J is TRBJ1-1 and V is TRBV7-9, with D perhaps TRBD1 (5 bases). The length of the CDR3 is 17 residues. With 1 base removed from V and 3 bases from J, the gap between germline ends came to 18 bases. Germline values: CDR1 SEHNR, CDR2 FQNEAQ (reference sequence). CDR3 DNA: TGTGCCAGCAGCTTAGGGGGCTTGGCGGTTCGGGACACTGAAGCTTTCTTT. This translates into CASSLGGLAVRDTEAFF.

Here the CDR3 reads CASRDRGGDGNQPQHF. CDR3 DNA: TGTGCCAGCCGGGACAGGGGAGGTGATGGCAATCAGCCCCAGCATTTT. J is TRBJ1-5 and V is TRBV10-3; 10 nucleotides align to TRBD1. This CDR3 spans 16 amino acids. Looked up from germline, CDR1 is ENHRY and CDR2 is SYGVKD. Germline trimming cut 10 bases from V and 2 bases from J; bases unmatched to any gene: 11.

The V gene is TRBV28, the J gene TRBJ1-5; 9 bases fit TRBD1. The CDR3 length is 18 residues. CDR1 and CDR2 (germline): MDHEN, SYDVKM. V was clipped by 4 bases and J by 2 bases; unmatched bases: 12. The CDR3: CASSSPGQGLVGNQPQHF. CDR3 nucleotide sequence: TGTGCCAGCAGTTCTCCGGGACAGGGCCTAGTTGGCAATCAGCCCCAGCATTTT.

The chain is built from TRBV2 and TRBJ1-3; the D gene is possibly TRBD1 (6 bases). Trimming stripped 4 bases from V and 2 bases from J, with 15 bases between. Germline V gives CDR1 SNHLY, CDR2 FYNNEI. The CDR3 spans 16 residues. The CDR3 DNA reads as TGTGCCAGCAGTGCGATGACAGGAGCGCCTGGAAACACCATATATTTT. It codes for CASSAMTGAPGNTIYF.

V and J are TRBV5-1 and TRBJ2-6, with D maybe TRBD2 (5 bases). The CDR3 is made up of 13 amino acids. V was trimmed by 7 bases and J by 0 bases, leaving 5 bases between them. The germline gives CDR1 SGHRS, CDR2 YFSETQ. CDR3 residues: CASGSSGANVLTF. CDR3 nucleotide sequence: TGCGCCAGCGGGAGCTCTGGGGCCAACGTCCTGACTTTC. Supplemented by reference TRBV5-1 and TRBJ2-6, the full variable domain reads KAGVTQTPRYLIKTRGQQVTLSCSPISGHRSVSWYQQTPGQGLQFLFEYFSETQRNKGNFPGRFSGRQFSNSRSEMNVSTLELGDSALYLCASGSSGANVLTFGAGSRLTVL.

The genes are TRBV6-5 and TRBJ2-7, with 9 bases matching TRBD2. CDR3 length equals 14 residues. With V trimmed by 2 bases and J by 3 bases, 2 bases remained unmatched. CDR1 is MNHEY and CDR2 is SVGAGI in the germline V gene. CDR3: CASSYAGGYYEQYF. The CDR3 bases are TGTGCCAGCAGTTACGCGGGAGGGTACTACGAGCAGTACTTC.

This clone was picked up a small number of times. The V gene is TRBV6-5, the J gene TRBJ1-2; 11 bases align to TRBD1. CDR3 length: 15 amino acids. With 6 bases clipped from V and 5 bases from J, the junction kept 8 bases outside the gene matches. The germline V gene encodes CDR1 MNHEY and CDR2 SVGAGI. The CDR3 nucleotides read TGTGCCAGCAGGGACAGGGGGCCCAATCTTTATGGCTACACCTTC. Protein: CASRDRGPNLYGYTF.

This clone was found once. The J gene is TRBJ1-2, the V gene TRBV25-1, with 9 bases aligning to TRBD1. J was trimmed by 6 bases and V by 0 bases; bases with no gene match: 5. CDR1 is MGHDK and CDR2 is SYGVNS in the germline V gene. The CDR3 has 15 amino acids. Here the CDR3 reads CASSEYRTGVDGYTF. Here the CDR3 DNA reads TGTGCCAGCAGTGAATACCGGACAGGGGTGGATGGCTACACCTTC.

This chain's CDR3 is CASSDRDREDNQPQHF. In nucleotides, the CDR3 is TGTGCCAGCAGTGACCGGGACAGAGAGGACAATCAGCCCCAGCATTTT. The V call is TRBV25-1, the J call TRBJ1-5; 7 bases map to TRBD1. After removal of 3 bases from V and 3 bases from J, the junction contained 8 bases not matched to a gene. CDR3 size: 16 residues. Germline V gene data show CDR1 as MGHDK and CDR2 as SYGVNS. Variable domain in full (rest from reference TRBV25-1 and TRBJ1-5): EADIYQTPRYLVIGTGKKITLECSQTMGHDKMYWYQQDPGMELHLIHYSYGVNSTEKGDLSSESTVSRIRTEHFPLTLESARPSHTSQYLCASSDRDREDNQPQHFGDGTRLSIL.

The table lists this clone with a count of one. This chain links TRBV6-1 with TRBJ2-7; a weak D match, TRBD2 (7 bases). The V end was cut by 2 bases, the J end by 2 bases, with 13 bases between. CDR3 size: 15 residues. Germline V CDR1 and CDR2: MNHNS, SASEGT. CDR3 sequence (DNA): TGTGCCAGCAGTGAAAGAGGGGGGACTACCTACGAGCAGTACTTC. This sequence encodes CASSERGGTTYEQYF.